This T cell receptor (beta chain) was captured by sequencing in a study of post-analysis software for immune sequencing data. Study overall: Relapsing-remitting, secondary progressive and progressive-relapsing multiple sclerosis were all included among the disease courses.

General observations from the study: The five TRBV segments detected at higher frequency in patients than in controls included TRBV5-6, TRBV5-1 and TRBV20-1. The F measure placed samples prepared in the same batch into strongly shared clusters. Significantly lower normalized Chao1 diversity was found in patients with multiple sclerosis relative to controls.

TCR beta cDNA libraries had unique molecular identifiers. TCRdb re-analysed the PCR reads in MiXCR, keeping a single row per CDR3 protein. Of around 770,000 distinct CDR3 sequences listed, about 45% are singletons. Details on this clonotype: Its antigen is currently unknown.

The CDR3 is made up of 14 amino acids. The germline V gene has CDR1 SGDLS and CDR2 YYNGEE. The J segment lost 11 bases and the V segment lost 4 bases, leaving 7 bases of the junction unmatched. Sequencing was done on a sample of blood. The TCR originated in a girl between 10 and 17 years old with multiple sclerosis. This sequence joins TRBV9 and TRBJ2-7; 15 positions match TRBD2. The CDR3: CASSLGLAGGPKYF. CDR3 DNA sequence: TGTGCCAGCAGCCTGGGACTAGCGGGAGGCCCAAAGTACTTC.